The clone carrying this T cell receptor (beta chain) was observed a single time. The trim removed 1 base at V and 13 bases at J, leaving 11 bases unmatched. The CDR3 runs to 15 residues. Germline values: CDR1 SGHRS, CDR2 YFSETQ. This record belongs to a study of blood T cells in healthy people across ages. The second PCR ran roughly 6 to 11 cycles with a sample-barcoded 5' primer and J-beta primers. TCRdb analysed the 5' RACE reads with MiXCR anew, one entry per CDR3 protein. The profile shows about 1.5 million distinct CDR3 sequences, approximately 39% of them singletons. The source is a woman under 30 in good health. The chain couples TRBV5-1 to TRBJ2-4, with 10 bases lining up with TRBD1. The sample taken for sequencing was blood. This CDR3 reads CASSLLGQGGNEQYF. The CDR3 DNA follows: TGCGCCAGCAGCTTGTTAGGACAGGGGGGGAATGAGCAGTACTTC.